The clone carrying this T cell receptor (beta chain) turned up a few times. Its target is not known. V gave up 3 bases and J gave up 2 bases, with 10 bases separating them. From germline, CDR1 is LNHDA and CDR2 SQIVND (reference sequence). The CDR3 sequence is 14 residues long. PCR used 60 Vbeta primers and 13 Jbeta primers. Libraries were prepared by immunoSEQ multiplex PCR; TCRdb keeps only in-frame clonotypes and omits some of them. The sample contains 150,000 to 200,000 clones, roughly 70% of which appear only once. These data originate in a study of cytomegalovirus exposure and HLA in healthy donors. Across the study: Genotyping of hundreds of donors showed that 80% to 85% belonged to the Caucasian-associated ancestry cluster. Study-wide results and caveats: Later analysis identified around 15,000 TCR beta sequences associated with HLA alleles, using a false discovery rate threshold of 0.05.

Sequencing used PBMCs. The chain couples TRBV19 to TRBJ1-2; no clear D. This receptor was obtained from a girl under 18 in good health and CMV-seronegative. Written as DNA, the CDR3 is TGTGCCAGTAGTATGACACGATTAAACTATGGCTACACCTTC. Protein sequence: CASSMTRLNYGYTF.